This T cell receptor beta chain was retrieved from a study of vaccination and CD4 T cells after COVID-19. On the study more broadly: After nasal swab PCR-confirmed SARS-CoV-2, 8 to 10 convalescents had mild disease and one severe. Cells received overlapping spike peptides from SARS-CoV-2, HCoV-NL63, HCoV-OC43 and HCoV-229E as stimulation.

Treatment described: roughly ten-day PBMC culture with coronavirus spike peptide pools or control peptides (ViraFEST assay). Concerning this clonotype: Its matching antigen is unknown.

J gave up 4 bases and V 8 bases, and 10 bases lay outside the gene matches. This CDR3 is 14 amino acids long. The assay that was used to sequence DNA from cultured CD4+ T cells was the Oncomine TCR Beta short-read assay. TCRdb used MiXCR to reprocess the PCR reads, holding one entry per CDR3 protein. The data show roughly 14,000 distinct CDR3 sequences, with 48% seen just once and about 14% held by the top ten. The origin of this receptor is a human donor who had recovered from COVID-19. Sequencing input: CD4+ T cells from blood, cultured in vitro. This chain joins TRBV23-1 and TRBJ1-1; 7 positions agree with TRBD1. TRBV23-1 belongs to the ORF category, with a function that is uncertain. CDR3 bases: TGCGCCAGCCGACAGCAGGGGGTGTGCACTGAAGCTTTCTTT. Protein: CASRQQGVCTEAFF.